This TCR beta chain is from a study of cytomegalovirus exposure and HLA in healthy donors (dated by TCRdb to the late 2010s). At the level of the whole study: An earlier analysis of roughly 500 of the donors reported about 290 Gb of sequence data and 100 million to 140 million unique TCR beta sequences from some 180 million T cells. Roughly 290 gigabases of sequencing data and 70 million to 100 million unique TCR sequences made up an early release that covered under 750 HLA-typed donors. Of the 398 genotyped donors, about 84% fell in the genetic ancestry cluster associated with self-reported Caucasian donors. The study aimed to test whether cataloging public T cell receptors could reveal signatures of past pathogen exposure. The T cell repertoires of some 670 subjects were profiled by immunosequencing and related to cytomegalovirus serostatus. Besides the first cohort of 500 to 700 subjects, a separate validation cohort made up of roughly 130 different subjects was used. The study combined high-throughput TCR immunosequencing, statistical association of individual TCRs with disease status, and machine learning to predict cytomegalovirus infection status. To study patterns of TCR occurrence, a later analysis re-analyzed previously published TCR beta repertoires from 500 to 850 donors and added high-resolution HLA genotyping. The later analysis used no new phenotypic data to find candidate immune exposures, relying instead on TCR beta sequences and their occurrence across donors. In an earlier analysis of around 540 of the donors, high-throughput TCR beta sequencing was used to judge whether each TCR beta V gene segment behaved as functional or pseudogenic. Donor age, sex, ethnicity and CMV serostatus were compiled together with the repertoire data. A later genetic analysis used genome-wide SNP genotypes for 398 of the 666 donors, treating that subset as a discovery cohort. All discovery cohort repertoires had been generated on a single sequencing platform. HLA typing covered class I and class II loci at four-digit resolution. The number of donors typed differed by locus, with about 629-630 for A, B, C, DRB1 and DQB1, roughly 520 for DQA1, about 610 for DPA1, and some 450 for DPB1. About 5 DR-DQ haplotypes were handled as single units for association and clustering, since linkage in the cohort was strong. Among 398 genotyped donors of the cohort, an average of around 220,000 unique TCR beta nucleotide sequences was sequenced per donor, of which about 20% were non-productive.

The cohort comprised some 730 healthy bone marrow donors. At the time of sampling, all cohort members were nominally healthy, though unrecorded immune exposures were likely present. The donor was CMV seronegative and was included in the group of 352 seronegative cohort members. Each donor provided a peripheral blood sample, and peripheral blood mononuclear cells were used for TCR beta sequencing. Genomic DNA extraction from the blood cell samples was performed with the Qiagen DNeasy Blood Extraction Kit. As concerns this clone: Its antigen is currently not known. Base qualities are not provided; no much larger clone lies one nucleotide away.

The CDR3 runs 12 residues from the cysteine to the phenylalanine. Here the CDR3 DNA is all that survives: 36 bases in frame from base 1. Ends trimmed: V by 4 bases, J by 1 base; bases unmatched to a gene: 0. CDR1 and CDR2 (SQVTM, ANQGSEA) derive from the germline V gene. The library relied on the immunoSEQ multiplex PCR assay. A mixture of 60 forward primers for TCR Vbeta segments and 13 reverse primers for TCR Jbeta segments was used in the multiplex PCR. The CDR3 region of rearranged TCR beta genes was amplified from genomic DNA with a multiplex PCR assay. The amplified TCR beta libraries were sequenced on the Illumina HiSeq System as 87-base-pair reads. The original methods were these. Across the 500 to 750 repertoires, a later analysis counted 75 million to 90 million unique TCR beta chains, some 11 million of which were shared by at least two donors. A nearest-neighbor algorithm error-corrected the raw reads and collapsed the reads into unique sequences, merging closely related sequences to remove PCR and sequencing errors. Alignment of CDR3 sequences to IMGT reference sequences was used to assign V, D and J gene segments. For a sequence to be retained, a match of at least six nucleotides was required to both a V gene segment and a J gene segment. A rearrangement counted as productive if the CDR3 had no stop codons and remained in frame with V and J, and every other rearrangement counted as non-productive. Following IMGT convention, CDR3 was defined as the stretch from the second conserved V-encoded cysteine to the conserved J-encoded phenylalanine. In an earlier analysis of 500 to 650 of the donors, sequences lacking an unambiguous match to a single V gene segment were excluded. In an earlier analysis of about 590 of the donors, a V segment was called functional when productive rearrangements were above 56.7%, and segregating when the standard deviation between donors exceeded 5%. A statistical classification framework was built for diagnosing cytomegalovirus status from the catalog of TCR beta chain sequences. A later analysis assigned V and J genes by comparing TCR nucleotide sequences with IMGT/GENE-DB human TR gene sequences. In a later analysis, CDR3 sequences and most-parsimonious VDJ recombination scenarios were assigned using the TCRdist pipeline. In a later analysis, every TCR beta chain was defined by the combination of its CDR3 amino acid sequence and its V-gene family, and reads without a unique V-gene family were dropped. As a way to deal with suspected cross-contamination and a sequencing artifact, a later analysis dropped 450 to 700 nucleotide sequences that were highly shared and had low generation probability. In a later analysis, a clonal expansion index for each public chain was calculated from normalized within-repertoire ranks of inferred template counts. A later analysis computed generation probabilities with a VDJ recombination model fitted to out-of-frame rearrangements, and checked the results against IGoR. A later analysis scored TCR-TCR, TCR-HLA and TCR-CMV co-occurrence with hypergeometric tests, applying a repertoire-size bias correction to TCR pairs. In a later analysis, false discovery rates were estimated by permuting HLA or CMV assignments 20 times. In a later analysis, co-occurring TCRs were grouped using DBSCAN, and TCRdist sequence similarity was added for clustering within HLA-allele-positive subsets. For co-occurrence clustering, repertoires with fewer than 30,000 or more than 120,000 public chains were excluded, along with roughly 5 repertoires with anomalous nucleotide sharing. TCRdb limited this immuneACCESS table to in-frame rearrangements with V and J called. A share of clones is missing; checked studies link under half to unresolved V genes, and the rest is unexplained. From that table come the V and J calls and clone size; the DNA was used to work out D and trimming. This sample gives 150,000 to 200,000 clones in total; 77% of them show up just once. Approximately 1.4% of the sample is held by the ten biggest clonotypes.

Overall results and qualifications from the work: In a later analysis, TCR association rates were found to vary across HLA loci, with the most associated TCRs seen for DRB1 alleles and the fewest for HLA-C alleles. The earlier analysis of about 600 of the donors excluded seventeen rarely observed V segments, including chromosome 9 orphons, because counts were too low. Sequencing depth was assumed to be roughly uniform across donors in the presence/absence analyses, though that assumption may not hold. In a later genetic analysis, a missense DCLRE1C variant was associated with V-gene and J-gene trimming of TCR beta chains, and the association was replicated in an independent cohort. An earlier analysis of approximately 530 of the donors showed that most TCR beta V segments appeared in productive rearrangements either about 87% or about 30% of the time, which broadly matched IMGT annotations. According to a later analysis, most CMV-associated TCR beta chains appeared to be HLA-restricted, and the HLA associations seemed to be driven largely by CMV exposure. Most TCR sequences were seen in very few donors, while some public TCRs were found in many individuals. According to the authors, the approach could potentially be generalized to other disease states and immunological phenotypes. Assigning TCR associations to individual alleles was difficult when HLA alleles, especially DR and DQ, strongly co-occurred. In this cohort, only TCR beta chains were sequenced, and detectable features were limited by the absence of alpha or paired-chain data. Cytomegalovirus status was reported to be diagnosed by the classifier with high specificity and sensitivity in both the original and validation cohorts. Compared with equally common non-associated chains, HLA-associated TCR beta chains in a later analysis were more clonally expanded and had lower generation probabilities. According to a later analysis, parvovirus B19, influenza, CMV and Epstein-Barr virus appeared linked to several top co-occurrence clusters. The only immune exposure information available for the cohort was CMV serostatus. A further reported finding was that TCR beta sequences accurately predicted the HLA-A and HLA-B alleles for most subjects in the first cohort. Specific HLA alleles were associated with 18,000 or so TCR beta sequences at a false discovery rate of 0.05 in a later analysis. A few of the identified cytomegalovirus-associated TCR beta chains were confirmed in vitro to be specific for cytomegalovirus antigens. Because some donors lacked HLA typing at each locus, the association tests relied only on the typed subset. According to a later genetic analysis, donors in an Asian-associated ancestry cluster had fewer N-insertions in productive TCRs than the approximately 650-donor mean. Correlated functional status among segregating V segments might be attributable to linkage disequilibrium, but an unknown experimental factor could not be ruled out. A cluster of highly shared sequence variants was judged likely to be a technical artifact of the sequencing pipeline. The study gave a list of around 170 TCR beta chains associated with cytomegalovirus. Some IMGT-functional V segments, including TRBV6-2 and TRBV6-3, could not be distinguished by the 87-base-pair reads and were therefore excluded.

This clonotype was sampled from a man aged 18 to 30 in good health and CMV-seronegative. The V and J segments used are TRBV29-1 and TRBJ1-1, with TRBD1 identical over 7 junction bases. The sequencing sample was made of PBMCs. DNA sequence: TGCAGCGTTGCAGGGGGGAACACTGAAGCTTTCTTT. Its protein product is CSVAGGNTEAFF.